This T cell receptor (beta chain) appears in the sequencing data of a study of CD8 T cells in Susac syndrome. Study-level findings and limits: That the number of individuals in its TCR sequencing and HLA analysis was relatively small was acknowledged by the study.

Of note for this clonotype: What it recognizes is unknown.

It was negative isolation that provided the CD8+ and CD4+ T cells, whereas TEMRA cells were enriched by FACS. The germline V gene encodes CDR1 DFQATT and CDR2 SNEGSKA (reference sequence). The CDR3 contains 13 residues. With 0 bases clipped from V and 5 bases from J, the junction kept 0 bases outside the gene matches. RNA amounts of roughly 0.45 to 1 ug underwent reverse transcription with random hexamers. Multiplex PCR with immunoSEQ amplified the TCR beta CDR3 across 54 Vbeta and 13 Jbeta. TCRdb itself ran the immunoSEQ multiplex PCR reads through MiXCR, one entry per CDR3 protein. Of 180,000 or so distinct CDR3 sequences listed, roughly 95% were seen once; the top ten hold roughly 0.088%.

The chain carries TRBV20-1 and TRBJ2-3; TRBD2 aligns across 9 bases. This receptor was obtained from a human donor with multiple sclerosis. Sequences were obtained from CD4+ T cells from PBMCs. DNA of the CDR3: TGCAGTGCTAGAGAACTAGCGGGAGATACGCAGTATTTT. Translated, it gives CSARELAGDTQYF.